The T cell receptor beta chain under discussion was sequenced for a study of CD8+ T cells in alopecia areata. In each case, RNA was isolated and then reverse transcribed into cDNA as the sequencing template. This table comes from immunoSEQ multiplex PCR, and its TCRdb copy is limited to in-frame clones, with some not included. The sample holds 200,000 or so clones; approximately 47% are singletons and the top ten take over 2%. The treatment was: oral pan-JAK inhibitor, 5-10 mg twice daily. This receptor was taken from a human donor with alopecia areata. The input for sequencing was CD4+ T cells sorted from blood, taken around week 37, from a patient treated with tofacitinib.

The CDR3: CASSLHVAYEQFF. CDR3 nucleotide sequence: TGTGCCAGCAGCCTTCACGTGGCGTATGAGCAGTTCTTC. V gene TRBV7-2 combines with J gene TRBJ2-1; D not certain. Germline lookup yields CDR1 SGHTA and CDR2 FQGNSA. The CDR3 sequence is 13 residues long. Trimming removed 5 bases from V and 8 bases from J, with 13 bases in between.